A single sample gave rise to the 13 T cell receptor beta chains below, sequenced in a study of T cell changes during pregnancy in multiple sclerosis (dated by TCRdb to the late 2010s). Library construction relied on the immunoSEQ multiplex PCR assay. TCRdb took this table from immuneACCESS and kept in-frame rearrangements with V and J called. Such tables lack part of the clones; where checked against another copy, unresolved V genes explain under half of the gap, and the rest is unexplained. The table for this sample lists about 100,000 clones; more than 90% of them were counted only once. The ten largest clones take up 1.2% of the sample. The input for sequencing was peripheral blood, taken in the second trimester of pregnancy. These TCRs come from a female donor with multiple sclerosis, enrolled in a pregnancy study.

The V and J genes are TRBV5-1 and TRBJ2-1; TRBD2 agrees at 13 bases. The CDR3 contains 17 residues. Germline assignment: CDR1 SGHRS and CDR2 YFSETQ. Trimming removed 4 bases from V and 0 bases from J; junction bases left unmatched: 4. DNA for the CDR3: TGCGCCAGCAGCCCGGGACTAGCGGGGAGCTCCTACAATGAGCAGTTCTTC. As protein: CASSPGLAGSSYNEQFF.

The chain links TRBV4-1 to TRBJ2-1, with no clear D. Germline CDR1 MGHRA, CDR2 YSYEKL. The CDR3 contains 15 residues. The V and J ends lost 0 bases and 2 bases respectively, with 8 bases between them. CDR3 residues: CASSQEPDPYNEQFF. CDR3 in DNA: TGCGCCAGCAGCCAAGAGCCAGATCCCTACAATGAGCAGTTCTTC.

This clone was observed a handful of times. The chain links TRBV7-2 to TRBJ2-2; TRBD2 matches 13 bases. Germline V lookup: CDR1 SGHTA, CDR2 FQGNSA. With 4 bases clipped from V and 4 bases from J, the junction kept 3 bases outside the gene matches. This CDR3 has 16 amino acids. The CDR3 nucleotides read TGTGCCAGCAGCTCGGGACTAGCGGGGACCACCGGGGAGCTGTTTTTT. Translated, it gives CASSSGLAGTTGELFF.

The V and J genes are TRBV11-3 and TRBJ2-1, with D tentatively TRBD1 (6 bases). The germline CDR1 and CDR2 sequences are SGHNT and YENEEA. This CDR3 has 16 residues. V gave up 1 base and J gave up 0 bases, with 10 bases separating them. This CDR3 reads CASSLGGQNSYNEQFF. DNA of the CDR3: TGTGCCAGCAGCTTAGGGGGGCAGAACTCCTACAATGAGCAGTTCTTC.

J is TRBJ2-2 and V is TRBV10-3, with TRBD2 matching over 9 bases. The CDR3 length is 14 residues. The J segment lost 6 bases and the V segment lost 10 bases, leaving 9 bases of the junction unmatched. Germline CDR1 reads ENHRY; CDR2 reads SYGVKD. CDR3 coding DNA: TGTGCCACCAGGGCGGGGGGGCAAGCCGGGGAGCTGTTTTTT. The encoded protein is CATRAGGQAGELFF.

This CDR3 is CAWSGYPQGSTGELFF. CDR3 DNA sequence: TGTGCCTGGAGTGGCTACCCCCAGGGAAGCACCGGGGAGCTGTTTTTT. This chain joins TRBV30 and TRBJ2-2, with D tentatively TRBD1 (5 bases). Germline V gene sequence: CDR1 GTSNPN, CDR2 SVGIG (reference sequence). With 1 base removed from V and 4 bases from J, the gap between germline ends came to 16 bases. The CDR3 is 16 residues long.

V gene TRBV18 combines with J gene TRBJ1-2; tentatively, D is TRBD1 (6 bases). The germline CDR1 and CDR2 sequences are KGHSH and LQKENI. Trimming took off 3 bases at V and 4 bases at J, with 12 bases between the two ends. The CDR3 loop spans 14 amino acids. The CDR3 spells CASSPNRDSYGYTF. The CDR3 coding sequence is TGTGCCAGCTCACCTAACAGGGATAGCTATGGCTACACCTTC.

The chain is built from TRBV7-9 and TRBJ1-1; D gene uncertain. CDR3 length: 13 amino acids. CDR1 is SEHNR and CDR2 is FQNEAQ in the germline V gene (reference sequence). The ends were cut back, 1 base at V and 6 bases at J, with 9 bases in the middle. DNA for the CDR3: TGTGCCAGCAGCTTAGTCGAGAGCGCTGAAGCTTTCTTT. Translation gives CASSLVESAEAFF.

The chain joins TRBV2 to TRBJ2-5, with a possible D match to TRBD2 (7 bases). V was shortened by 7 bases and J by 5 bases, with 17 bases between the two germline ends. The CDR3 length is 14 residues. The V gene's germline CDR1 is SNHLY and CDR2 FYNNEI. The CDR3 DNA reads as TGTGCCAGCACCTGGGGAGGGGGGCCGGAGACCCAGTACTTC. It translates to CASTWGGGPETQYF.

The chain joins TRBV9 to TRBJ2-3; TRBD1 matches 7 bases. The CDR3 is 13 residues long. V was clipped by 4 bases and J by 3 bases; unmatched bases: 2. Per the germline V gene, CDR1 is SGDLS and CDR2 is YYNGEE. For the CDR3, the DNA is TGTGCCAGCAGCTTGACAGGGACAGATACGCAGTATTTT. Encoded protein: CASSLTGTDTQYF.

The rearrangement uses TRBV6-1 and TRBJ2-1; 8 bases fit TRBD2. V lost 6 bases to trimming and J lost 3 bases; unmatched junction nucleotides: 7. CDR1 is MNHNS, CDR2 SASEGT, per germline. The CDR3 has 15 amino acids. The CDR3 is CASRSGRGGYNEQFF. The DNA of the CDR3 is TGTGCCAGCAGAAGCGGGAGAGGGGGCTACAATGAGCAGTTCTTC.

The V gene is TRBV5-1, the J gene TRBJ2-3, with D maybe TRBD1 (6 bases). The CDR3 is made up of 13 amino acids. Deletions cut 4 bases from V and 4 bases from J, with 10 bases between. The germline V gene encodes CDR1 SGHRS and CDR2 YFSETQ. CDR3 sequence: CASSQQGPDTQYF. The CDR3 DNA sequence: TGCGCCAGCAGCCAACAGGGCCCAGATACGCAGTATTTT.

This chain links TRBV5-4 with TRBJ2-7; 10 bases are a match to TRBD1. Germline CDR1 reads SGHNT; CDR2 reads YYREEE (reference sequence). This CDR3 comprises 14 residues. V was clipped by 4 bases and J by 2 bases; unmatched bases: 3. CDR3 sequence: CASSQGQGTYEQYF. Here the CDR3 DNA reads TGTGCCAGCAGCCAGGGACAGGGGACCTACGAGCAGTACTTC.